This TCR beta chain derives from a study of early T cells in non-severe SARS-CoV-2 infection. Study-level background: Bulk RNA isolated from unsorted whole blood underwent sequencing; chains were not paired.

The table lists this clonotype with a few counts. V lost 5 bases and J lost 7, with 13 bases in between. The CDR3 length is 13 residues. Germline loops: CDR1 SEHNR, CDR2 FQNEAQ (reference sequence). Individual cDNA molecules received unique molecular identifiers during library preparation. MiXCR, run by TCRdb on the 5' RACE reads, gives a single entry per CDR3 protein. The sample comprises more than 40,000 distinct CDR3 sequences, about 7% of which are singletons, and under 9.5% rests with the top ten. This chain uses TRBV7-9 with TRBJ2-3; no clear D. The sequenced sample consisted of whole blood. This receptor was taken from an adult who was a healthcare worker with PCR-confirmed SARS-CoV-2 infection or an uninfected control (not recorded which). The CDR3 DNA follows: TGTGCCAGCAGCCCCCCCCTCGGCTATACGCAGTATTTT. The encoded protein is CASSPPLGYTQYF. Combining the CDR3 with reference TRBV7-9 and TRBJ2-3 gives the whole variable domain DTGVSQNPRHKITKRGQNVTFRCDPISEHNRLYWYRQTLGQGPEFLTYFQNEAQLEKSRLLSDRFSAERPKGSFSTLEIQRTEQGDSAMYLCASSPPLGYTQYFGPGTRLTVL.